This TCR beta chain was captured in a study of beta chain features in type 1 diabetes. Findings and limits, study-wide: Moderately but significantly shorter TCRB CDR3s were found in Type 1 diabetes patients in all four CD4+ subsets. Sequencing from cDNA could over-represent high-TCR-expressing cells.

Worth noting for this clone: Its antigen is unknown.

The length of the CDR3 is 16 residues. V lost 5 bases and J lost 6; bases outside the gene matches: 15. From germline, CDR1 is LGHNA and CDR2 YSLEER. Sequencing targeted expressed TCRB transcripts, as all isolated RNA had been reverse transcribed. Repertoires were generated with immunoSEQ multiplex PCR, while TCRdb's copy carries only in-frame clones and drops some. The data contain about 400,000 clones, roughly an eighth of them singletons. The TCR sequence derives from a young woman with type 1 diabetes. The sample comprised naive CD4+ T cells from blood. V gene TRBV4-3 combines with J gene TRBJ1-2; TRBD1 matches at 7 bases. The CDR3 sequence is CASSSTVRGPRDGYTF. CDR3 coding DNA: TGCGCCAGCAGCTCCACGGTTAGGGGGCCCCGCGATGGCTACACCTTC.